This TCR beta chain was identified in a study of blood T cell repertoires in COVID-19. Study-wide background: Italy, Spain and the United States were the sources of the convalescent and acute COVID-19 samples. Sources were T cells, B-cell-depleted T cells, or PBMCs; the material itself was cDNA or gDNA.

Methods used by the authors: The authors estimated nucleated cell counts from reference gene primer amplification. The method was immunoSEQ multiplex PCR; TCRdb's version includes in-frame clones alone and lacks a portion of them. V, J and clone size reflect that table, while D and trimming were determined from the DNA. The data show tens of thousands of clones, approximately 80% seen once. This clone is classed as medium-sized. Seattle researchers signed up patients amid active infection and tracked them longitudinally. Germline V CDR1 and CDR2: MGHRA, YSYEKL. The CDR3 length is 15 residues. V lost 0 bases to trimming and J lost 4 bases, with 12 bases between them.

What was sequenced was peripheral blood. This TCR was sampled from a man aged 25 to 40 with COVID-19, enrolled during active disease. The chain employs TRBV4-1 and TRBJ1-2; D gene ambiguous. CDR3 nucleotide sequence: TGCGCCAGCAGCCAAGATATAAGTAGAGTCTATGGCTACACCTTC. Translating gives CASSQDISRVYGYTF.